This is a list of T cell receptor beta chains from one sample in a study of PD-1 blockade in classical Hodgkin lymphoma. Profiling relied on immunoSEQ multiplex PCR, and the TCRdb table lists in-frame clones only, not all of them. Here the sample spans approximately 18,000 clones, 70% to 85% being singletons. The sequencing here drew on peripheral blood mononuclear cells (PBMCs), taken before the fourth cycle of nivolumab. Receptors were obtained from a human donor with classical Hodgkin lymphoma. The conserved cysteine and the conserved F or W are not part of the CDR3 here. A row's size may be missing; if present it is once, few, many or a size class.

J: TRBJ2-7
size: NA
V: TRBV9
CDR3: ASSVGGSVYEQY

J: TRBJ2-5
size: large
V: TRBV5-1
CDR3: ASSFRGTDQETQY

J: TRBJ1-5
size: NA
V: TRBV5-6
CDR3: ASSLGGGRQPQH

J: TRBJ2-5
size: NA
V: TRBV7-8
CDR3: ASSLRLAGETQY

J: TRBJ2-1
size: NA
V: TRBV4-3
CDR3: ASSQGQGSYGEQF

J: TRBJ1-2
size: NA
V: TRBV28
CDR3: ASSLQFRYRNYGYT

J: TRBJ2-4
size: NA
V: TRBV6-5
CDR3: ASSQGPATKNIQY

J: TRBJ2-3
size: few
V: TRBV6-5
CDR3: ASSPSTDTQY

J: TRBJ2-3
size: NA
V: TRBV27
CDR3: ASSLTWTGGYTQY

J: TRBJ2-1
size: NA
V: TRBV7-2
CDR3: ASTTRAGSYNEQF

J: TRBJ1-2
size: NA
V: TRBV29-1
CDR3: SVAFEGGYT

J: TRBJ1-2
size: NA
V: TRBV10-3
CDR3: ASWIAGVGYT

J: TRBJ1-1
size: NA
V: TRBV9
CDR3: ASSVQPRGGNTEAF

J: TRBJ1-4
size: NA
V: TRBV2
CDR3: ASSPSSTNEKLF

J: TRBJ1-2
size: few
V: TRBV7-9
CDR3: ASSLETNYGYT

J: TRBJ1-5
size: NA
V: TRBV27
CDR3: ASSLNPGTGQH

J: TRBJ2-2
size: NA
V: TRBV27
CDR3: ASSLRGELF

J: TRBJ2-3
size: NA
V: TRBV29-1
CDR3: SVGTTTDTQY

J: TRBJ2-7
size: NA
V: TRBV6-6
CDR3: AISDPDRFAYEQY

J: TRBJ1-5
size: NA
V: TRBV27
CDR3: ASSLGTGDQPQH

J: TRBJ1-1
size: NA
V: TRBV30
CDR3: AWKRDTEAF

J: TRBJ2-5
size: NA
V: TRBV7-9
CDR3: ASSLVPGDRRGETQY

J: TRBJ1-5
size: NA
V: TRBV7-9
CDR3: ASSLAGTQNQPQH

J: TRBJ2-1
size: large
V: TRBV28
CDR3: ASSDQEQF

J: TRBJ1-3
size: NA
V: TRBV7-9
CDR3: ASSPGRYGNTIY

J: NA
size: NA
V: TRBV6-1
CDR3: ASGVALYEQY

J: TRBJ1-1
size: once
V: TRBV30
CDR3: AWRRWNTEAF

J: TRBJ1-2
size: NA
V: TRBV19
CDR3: ASTRWGEYT

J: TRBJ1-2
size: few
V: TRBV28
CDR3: ASSSPSRELNYGYT

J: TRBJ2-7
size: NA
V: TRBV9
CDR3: ASSASSGSSPYEQY

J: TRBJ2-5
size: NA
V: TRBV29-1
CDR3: SVALAEETQY

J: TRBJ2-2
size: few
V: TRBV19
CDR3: ASNGRTGNTGELF

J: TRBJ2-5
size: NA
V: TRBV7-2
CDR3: ASSLVGQGAKTQY

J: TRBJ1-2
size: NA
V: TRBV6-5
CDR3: ASSTGTGGDYGYT

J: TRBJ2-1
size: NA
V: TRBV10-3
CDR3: AISGSSRGDEQF

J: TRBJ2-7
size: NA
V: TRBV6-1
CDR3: ASSGQGYEQY

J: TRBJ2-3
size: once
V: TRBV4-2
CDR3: ASSRDLLTDTQY

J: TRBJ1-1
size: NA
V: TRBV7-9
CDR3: AVGTEAF

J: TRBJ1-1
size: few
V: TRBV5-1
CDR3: ASSFRGNTEAF

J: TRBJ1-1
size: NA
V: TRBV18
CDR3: ASSSQARNTEAF

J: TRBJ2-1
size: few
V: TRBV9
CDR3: ASSVGQGRNEQF

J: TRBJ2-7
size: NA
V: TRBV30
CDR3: AWSVHSPYEQY

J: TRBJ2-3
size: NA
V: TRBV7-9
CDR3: ASSWTSRGDTQY

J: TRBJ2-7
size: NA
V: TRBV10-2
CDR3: ASSQGDEQY

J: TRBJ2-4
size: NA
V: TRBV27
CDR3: ATLIALAKNIQY

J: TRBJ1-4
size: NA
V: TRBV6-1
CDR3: ASSEQPPLVEKLF

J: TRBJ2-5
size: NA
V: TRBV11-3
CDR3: ASSLKGAETQY

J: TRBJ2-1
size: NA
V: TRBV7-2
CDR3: ASSPSQIDEQF

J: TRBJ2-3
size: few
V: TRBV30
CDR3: AGQGLAGGTDTQY

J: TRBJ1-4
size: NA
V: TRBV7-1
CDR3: ASSLSGEKLF

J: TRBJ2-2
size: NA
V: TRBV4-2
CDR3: ASSQGDRGRELF

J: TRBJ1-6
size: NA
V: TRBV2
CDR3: ASSESNNSPLH

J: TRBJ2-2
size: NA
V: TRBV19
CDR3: ASSTPGLYTGELF

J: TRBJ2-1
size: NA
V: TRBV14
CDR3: ASSQVGGVGPYNEQF

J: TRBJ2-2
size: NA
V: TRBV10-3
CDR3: AISPNTGELF

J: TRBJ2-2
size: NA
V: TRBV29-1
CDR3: SVSSITGELF

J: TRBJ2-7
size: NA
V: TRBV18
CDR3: ASSPGGSAYEQY

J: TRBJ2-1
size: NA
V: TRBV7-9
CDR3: ASSLSESSYNEQF

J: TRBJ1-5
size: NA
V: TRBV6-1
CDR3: AAQRTVVNQPQH